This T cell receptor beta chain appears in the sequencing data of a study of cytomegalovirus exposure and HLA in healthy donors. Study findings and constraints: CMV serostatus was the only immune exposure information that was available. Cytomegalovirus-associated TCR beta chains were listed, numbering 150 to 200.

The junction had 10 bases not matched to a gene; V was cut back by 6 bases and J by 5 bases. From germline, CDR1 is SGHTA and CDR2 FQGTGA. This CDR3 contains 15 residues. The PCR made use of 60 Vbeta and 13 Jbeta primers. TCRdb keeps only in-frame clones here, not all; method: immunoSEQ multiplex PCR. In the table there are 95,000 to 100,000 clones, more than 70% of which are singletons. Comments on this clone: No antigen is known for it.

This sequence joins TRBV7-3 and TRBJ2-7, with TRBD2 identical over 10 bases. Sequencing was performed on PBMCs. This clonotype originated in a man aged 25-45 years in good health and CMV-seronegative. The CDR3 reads CASSQSGRAGDEQYF. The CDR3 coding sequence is TGTGCCAGCAGTCAGAGCGGGAGGGCCGGCGACGAGCAGTACTTC. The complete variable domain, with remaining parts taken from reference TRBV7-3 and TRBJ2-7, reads GAGVSQTPSNKVTEKGKYVELRCDPISGHTALYWYRQSLGQGPEFLIYFQGTGAADDSGLPNDRFFAVRPEGSVSTLKIQRTERGDSAVYLCASSQSGRAGDEQYFGPGTRLTVT.